The rows below give T cell receptor beta chains drawn from one sample of a study of read filtering for tumor transcriptome and immune sequencing. TCRdb recomputed calls from the reads with MiXCR, one row per CDR3 protein. The data contain about 58,000 distinct CDR3 sequences, 12% of them seen just once; the ten biggest clones take up about a sixth. Sequenced sample: a population of CD138-negative cells sorted from bone marrow. The receptors stem from a donor over 35 with multiple myeloma. CDR3s include the opening cysteine and the closing phenylalanine or tryptophan. D genes are given only for firm matches. Size is stated for part of the rows, as once, few or many counts, or as a class when the clone is expanded.

D | J | size | V | CDR3 | DNA
TRBD2 | TRBJ2-2 | many | TRBV29-1 | CSVDRTSGTGELFF | TGCAGCGTTGATAGGACTAGCGGGACCGGGGAGCTGTTTTTT
. | TRBJ2-3 | many | TRBV20-1 | CSAREWTTDTQYF | TGCAGTGCTAGAGAGTGGACGACAGATACGCAGTATTTT
. | TRBJ1-1 | many | TRBV5-1 | CASGSDRNTEAFF | TGCGCCAGCGGCTCCGACAGGAACACTGAAGCTTTCTTT
. | TRBJ2-7 | many | TRBV29-1 | CSVRGGGEQYF | TGCAGCGTCCGAGGTGGGGGCGAGCAGTACTTC
TRBD1 | TRBJ1-4 | many | TRBV4-1 | CASSQGQGFNEKLFF | TGCGCCAGCAGCCAGGGACAGGGCTTCAATGAAAAACTGTTTTTT
. | TRBJ2-7 | many | TRBV6-2/TRBV6-3 | CASTVLQGSEQYF | TGTGCCAGCACTGTACTACAGGGTTCCGAGCAGTACTTC
TRBD2 | TRBJ2-5 | many | TRBV29-1 | CSVFSSGGGFQETQYF | TGCAGCGTTTTTTCTAGCGGGGGGGGCTTCCAAGAGACCCAGTACTTC
. | TRBJ2-4 | few | TRBV7-2 | CASSSGTLAKNIQCF | TGTGCCAGCAGCTCAGGGACACTAGCCAAAAACATTCAGTGCTTC
TRBD1 | TRBJ1-5 | many | TRBV7-9 | CASNRQGDQPQHF | TGTGCCAGCAACCGACAGGGAGATCAGCCCCAGCATTTT
. | TRBJ2-7 | many | TRBV20-1 | CSARASGPRGYEQYF | TGCAGTGCTAGAGCCTCGGGACCCAGGGGATACGAGCAGTACTTC
. | TRBJ2-1 | many | TRBV29-1 | CSVGAGFSYNEQFF | TGCAGCGTGGGGGCAGGGTTCTCCTACAATGAGCAGTTCTTC
TRBD2 | TRBJ2-3 | many | TRBV20-1 | CSARDSRLAGGPETQYF | TGCAGTGCTAGAGATTCCCGACTAGCGGGGGGGCCAGAAACGCAGTATTTT
TRBD2 | TRBJ2-1 | few | TRBV19 | CASSINGGGWDEQFF | TGTGCCAGTAGTATTAACGGGGGGGGCTGGGATGAGCAGTTCTTC
. | TRBJ1-5 | . | TRBV6-4 | CAGSGEINQPQHF | TGTGCCGGCAGCGGCGAAATAAATCAGCCCCAGCATTTT
. | TRBJ1-1 | many | TRBV20-1 | CSARPGLNTEAFF | TGCAGTGCTAGGCCTGGGTTGAACACTGAAGCTTTCTTT
. | TRBJ1-5 | many | TRBV6-2/TRBV6-3 | CASNAAGVGSQPQHF | TGTGCCAGCAACGCGGCGGGGGTAGGAAGCCAGCCCCAGCATTTT
. | TRBJ2-1 | many | TRBV3-1 | CASSHRVDEQFF | TGTGCCAGCAGCCATCGCGTGGATGAGCAGTTCTTC
. | TRBJ2-5 | . | TRBV29-1 | CSVEGGGKITQETQYF | TGCAGCGTTGAGGGCGGGGGCAAAATAACGCAAGAGACCCAGTACTTC
TRBD1 | TRBJ1-4 | many | TRBV5-6 | CASSPDGQGNEKLFF | TGTGCCAGCAGCCCCGACGGACAGGGGAATGAAAAACTGTTTTTT
TRBD1 | TRBJ2-7 | many | TRBV7-3 | CASSLDRNTSYEQYF | TGTGCCAGCAGCTTGGACAGGAATACTTCCTACGAGCAGTACTTC
TRBD2 | TRBJ2-7 | many | TRBV15 | CATSRKGLTGEQYF | TGTGCCACCAGCAGAAAGGGACTAACTGGCGAGCAGTACTTC
TRBD1 | TRBJ2-1 | many | TRBV12-3/TRBV12-4 | CATSSARGLFF | TGTGCCACGTCATCGGCCAGGGGGCTGTTCTTC
TRBD1 | TRBJ2-7 | many | TRBV20-1 | CSASRRGLQTVSYEQYF | TGCAGTGCTAGCAGAAGGGGGCTCCAAACGGTCTCCTACGAGCAGTACTTC
. | TRBJ2-3 | many | TRBV9 | CASSGGPGADTQYF | TGTGCCAGCAGCGGGGGTCCGGGGGCAGATACGCAGTATTTT
. | TRBJ2-7 | many | TRBV6-5 | CASRGQRSSYEQYF | TGTGCCAGCAGAGGACAGAGAAGCTCCTACGAGCAGTACTTC
. | TRBJ1-5 | many | TRBV3-1 | CASSQDHDSDRPQHF | TGTGCCAGCAGCCAAGATCACGACAGTGATCGGCCCCAGCATTTT
TRBD1 | TRBJ1-5 | many | TRBV3-1 | CASSQDRGWNQPQHF | TGTGCCAGCAGCCAGGACAGGGGGTGGAATCAGCCCCAGCATTTT
TRBD1 | TRBJ1-1 | many | TRBV11-2 | CASSSQTGMNTEAFF | TGTGCCAGCAGCTCCCAGACAGGGATGAACACTGAAGCTTTCTTT
TRBD2 | TRBJ2-1 | many | TRBV20-1 | CSAFPRTSWYNEQFF | TGCAGTGCTTTTCCTCGGACTAGCTGGTACAATGAGCAGTTCTTC
. | TRBJ1-1 | many | TRBV20-1 | CSAGLDTEAFF | TGCAGTGCGGGGTTGGACACTGAAGCTTTCTTT
TRBD2 | TRBJ2-5 | many | TRBV5-1 | CASSSGESGGPQETQYF | TGCGCCAGCAGCTCGGGGGAAAGCGGGGGCCCTCAAGAGACCCAGTACTTC
. | TRBJ2-7 | many | TRBV6-2/TRBV6-3 | CASSAPQIYEQYF | TGTGCCAGCAGTGCGCCCCAAATCTACGAGCAGTACTTC
. | TRBJ1-5 | many | TRBV12-3/TRBV12-4 | CASSLAGVWDQPQHF | TGTGCCAGCAGTTTGGCCGGAGTTTGGGATCAGCCCCAGCATTTT
. | TRBJ2-5 | many | TRBV5-1 | CASNTGVEDQETQYF | TGCGCCAGCAATACGGGGGTAGAGGACCAAGAGACCCAGTACTTC
. | TRBJ2-2 | many | TRBV2 | CASREWTNTGELFF | TGTGCCAGCAGGGAGTGGACTAACACCGGGGAGCTGTTTTTT
. | TRBJ2-1 | many | TRBV2 | CASKGQPKNNEQFF | TGTGCCAGCAAAGGACAACCCAAGAACAATGAGCAGTTCTTC
TRBD1 | TRBJ1-5 | . | TRBV4-2 | CASSQSTQGPNSNQPQHF | TGTGCCAGCAGCCAATCAACACAGGGGCCGAATAGCAATCAGCCCCAGCATTTT
. | TRBJ1-1 | many | TRBV18 | CASSLTGFGLTEAFF | TGTGCCAGCTCACTCACGGGGTTCGGCCTTACCGAAGCTTTCTTT
TRBD2 | TRBJ2-7 | few | TRBV7-3 | CASSQLAFHEQYF | TGTGCCAGCAGCCAACTAGCGTTCCACGAGCAGTACTTC
TRBD1 | TRBJ2-2 | . | TRBV12-3/TRBV12-4 | CASSQQGIGTGEPFF | TGTGCCAGCAGCCAACAGGGGATAGGAACCGGGGAGCCGTTTTTT
TRBD1 | TRBJ1-1 | many | TRBV7-9 | CASSLVDRANTEAFF | TGTGCCAGCAGCTTAGTAGACAGGGCGAACACTGAAGCTTTCTTT
TRBD2 | TRBJ2-3 | many | TRBV20-1 | CSAPTSSDTQYF | TGCAGTGCTCCGACTAGCTCAGATACGCAGTATTTT
. | TRBJ2-1 | many | TRBV7-9 | CASSAKWAGNNNEQFF | TGTGCCAGCAGCGCTAAATGGGCAGGGAACAACAATGAGCAGTTCTTC
TRBD2 | TRBJ2-3 | many | TRBV9 | CASSVRRGGPTDTQYF | TGTGCCAGCAGCGTACGGCGGGGGGGCCCGACAGATACGCAGTATTTT
TRBD2 | TRBJ2-3 | many | TRBV4-2 | CASSQAGSGAQYF | TGTGCCAGCAGCCAAGCGGGTAGCGGGGCGCAGTATTTT
. | TRBJ1-1 | many | TRBV29-1 | CSSTFGGTEAFF | TGCAGCTCCACCTTCGGGGGGACTGAAGCTTTCTTT
. | TRBJ2-6 | many | TRBV5-5 | CASSTVSSGANVLTF | TGTGCCAGCAGCACCGTGAGCTCTGGGGCCAACGTCCTGACTTTC
TRBD1 | TRBJ1-6 | many | TRBV9 | CASSVEQGASSPLHF | TGTGCCAGCAGCGTAGAGCAGGGGGCTAGTTCACCCCTCCACTTT